This TCR beta chain was observed in a study of T cell responses to AZD1222 COVID-19 vaccine. Findings and limits, study-wide: Most donors were white British and more were female, and clonal diversity was possibly underestimated. Repertoire sampling was restricted to post-peak T cell response timepoints. The span of vaccine-associated CD4 TCRs extended across spike, with dominance at 160-218 and 743-854. Baseline seropositivity occurred in only 5 to 7 AZD1222 recipients.

Only in-frame clones appear in the TCRdb table, and some are missing; sequencing was by immunoSEQ multiplex PCR. In the table there are about 160,000 clones, just over 90% of which are singletons. Concerning this clone: As yet, its antigen is unknown.

Here the sequenced sample was peripheral blood, taken on day 0 of MenACWY control vaccination. The origin of this receptor is an adult in good health.

The CDR3 region is CASSPGTPNTEAFF. DNA of the CDR3: TGTGCCAGCTCACCCGGGACACCGAACACTGAAGCTTTCTTT. The chain recombines TRBV18 with TRBJ1-1; D may be TRBD1 (6 bases). The germline V and J ends were trimmed by 3 bases and 1 base, with 9 bases remaining between them. In germline, CDR1 is KGHSH, CDR2 LQKENI. The CDR3 is 14 amino acids.